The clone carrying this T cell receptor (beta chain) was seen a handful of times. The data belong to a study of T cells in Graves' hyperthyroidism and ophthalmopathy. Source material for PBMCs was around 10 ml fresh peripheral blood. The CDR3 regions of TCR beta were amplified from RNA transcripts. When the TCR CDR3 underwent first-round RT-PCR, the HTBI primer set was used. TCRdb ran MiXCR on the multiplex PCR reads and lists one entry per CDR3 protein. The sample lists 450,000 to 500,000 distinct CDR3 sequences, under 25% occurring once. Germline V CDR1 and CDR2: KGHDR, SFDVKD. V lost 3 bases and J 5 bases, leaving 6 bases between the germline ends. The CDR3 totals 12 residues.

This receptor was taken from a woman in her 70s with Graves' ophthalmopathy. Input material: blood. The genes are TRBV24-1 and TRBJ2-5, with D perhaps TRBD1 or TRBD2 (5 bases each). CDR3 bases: TGTGCCACCAGTGATGGGACCGAGACCCAGTACTTC. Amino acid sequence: CATSDGTETQYF.